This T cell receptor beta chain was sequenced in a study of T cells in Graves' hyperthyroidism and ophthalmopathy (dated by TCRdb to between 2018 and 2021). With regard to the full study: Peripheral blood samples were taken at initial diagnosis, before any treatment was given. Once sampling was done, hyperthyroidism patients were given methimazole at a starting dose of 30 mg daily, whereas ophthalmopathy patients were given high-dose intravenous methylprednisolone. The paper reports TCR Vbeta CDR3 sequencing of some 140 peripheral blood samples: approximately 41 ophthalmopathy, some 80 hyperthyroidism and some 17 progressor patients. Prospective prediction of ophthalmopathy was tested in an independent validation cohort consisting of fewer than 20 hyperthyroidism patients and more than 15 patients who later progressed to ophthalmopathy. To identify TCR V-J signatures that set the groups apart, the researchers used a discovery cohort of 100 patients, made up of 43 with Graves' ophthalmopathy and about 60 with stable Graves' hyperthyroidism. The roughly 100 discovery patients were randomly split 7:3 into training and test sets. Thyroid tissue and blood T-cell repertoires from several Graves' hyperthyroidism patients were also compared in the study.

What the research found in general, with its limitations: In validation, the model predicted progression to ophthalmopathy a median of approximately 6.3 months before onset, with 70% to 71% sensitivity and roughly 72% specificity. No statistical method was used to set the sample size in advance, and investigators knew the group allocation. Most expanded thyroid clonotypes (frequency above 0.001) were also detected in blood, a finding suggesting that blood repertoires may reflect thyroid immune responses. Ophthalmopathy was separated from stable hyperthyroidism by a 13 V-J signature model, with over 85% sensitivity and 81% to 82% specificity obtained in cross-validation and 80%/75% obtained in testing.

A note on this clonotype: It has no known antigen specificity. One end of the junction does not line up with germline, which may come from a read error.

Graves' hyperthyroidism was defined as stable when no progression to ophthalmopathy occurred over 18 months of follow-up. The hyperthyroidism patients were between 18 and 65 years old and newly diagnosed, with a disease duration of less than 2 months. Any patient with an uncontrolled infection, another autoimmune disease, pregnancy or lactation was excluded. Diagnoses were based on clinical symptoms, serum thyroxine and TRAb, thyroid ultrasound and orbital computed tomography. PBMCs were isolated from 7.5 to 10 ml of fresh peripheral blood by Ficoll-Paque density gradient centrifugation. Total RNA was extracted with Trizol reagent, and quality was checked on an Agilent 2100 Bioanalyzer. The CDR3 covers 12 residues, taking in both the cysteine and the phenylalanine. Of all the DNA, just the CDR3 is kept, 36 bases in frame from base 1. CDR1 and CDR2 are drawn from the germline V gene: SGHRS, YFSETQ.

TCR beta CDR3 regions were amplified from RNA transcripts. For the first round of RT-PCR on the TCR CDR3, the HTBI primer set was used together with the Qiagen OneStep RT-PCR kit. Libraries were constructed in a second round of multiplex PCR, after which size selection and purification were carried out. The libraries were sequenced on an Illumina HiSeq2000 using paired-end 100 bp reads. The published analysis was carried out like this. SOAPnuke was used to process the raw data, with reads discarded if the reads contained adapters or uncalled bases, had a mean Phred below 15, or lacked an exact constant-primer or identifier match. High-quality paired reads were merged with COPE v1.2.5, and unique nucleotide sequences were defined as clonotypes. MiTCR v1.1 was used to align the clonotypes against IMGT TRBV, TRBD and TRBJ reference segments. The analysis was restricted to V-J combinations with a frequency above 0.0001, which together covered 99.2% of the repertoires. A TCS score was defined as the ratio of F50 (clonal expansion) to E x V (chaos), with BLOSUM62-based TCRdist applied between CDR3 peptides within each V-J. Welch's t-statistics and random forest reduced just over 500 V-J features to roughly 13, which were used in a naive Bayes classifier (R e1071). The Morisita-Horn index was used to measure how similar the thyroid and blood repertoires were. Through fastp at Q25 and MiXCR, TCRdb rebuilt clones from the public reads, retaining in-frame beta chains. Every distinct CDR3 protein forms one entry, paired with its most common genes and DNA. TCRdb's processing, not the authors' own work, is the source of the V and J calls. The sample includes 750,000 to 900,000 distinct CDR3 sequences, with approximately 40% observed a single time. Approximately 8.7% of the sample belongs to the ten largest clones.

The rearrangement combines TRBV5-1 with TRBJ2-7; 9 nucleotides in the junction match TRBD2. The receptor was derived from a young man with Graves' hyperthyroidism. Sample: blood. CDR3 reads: CASPGTSFEQYF. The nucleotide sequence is TGTGCCAGCCCCGGGACTAGCTTCGAGCAGTACTTC.